Sequencing of this TCR beta chain was carried out in a study of Graves' ophthalmopathy and Graves' hyperthyroidism (dated by TCRdb to the late 2010s). Notes on the research overall: Hyperthyroidism was defined as stable when no progression to ophthalmopathy occurred within 18 months of follow-up. To tell Graves' ophthalmopathy apart from Graves' hyperthyroidism, and to predict which patients would progress to ophthalmopathy, the study relied on TCR beta repertoire signatures. In total, over 130 blood samples were TCR-sequenced: approximately 42 ophthalmopathy, some 75 hyperthyroidism and some 17 hyperthyroidism-to-ophthalmopathy patients. To explore V-J signatures that separate ophthalmopathy from hyperthyroidism, a discovery set of about a hundred patients was enrolled, consisting of 40 to 45 with ophthalmopathy and 55 to 65 with stable hyperthyroidism. An independent validation cohort was composed of some 19 hyperthyroidism patients and over 15 patients who later progressed from hyperthyroidism to ophthalmopathy. T-cell repertoires of thyroid tissue and blood were compared in a handful of hyperthyroidism patients. After sampling, hyperthyroidism patients received methimazole starting at 30 mg daily, and ophthalmopathy patients received high-dose intravenous methylprednisolone.

According to the germline V gene (reference sequence), CDR1 reads LNHNV and CDR2 reads YYDKDF. The CDR3 runs 17 amino acids, cysteine and phenylalanine included. Solely the CDR3 DNA is kept, with 51 bases framed from the first base. Study-wide conclusions, independent of this receptor: Among expanded thyroid clonotypes with frequency above 0.001, most also showed up in blood, which suggests that blood repertoires may reflect the thyroid immune response. In validation, the model predicted ophthalmopathy progression with 70.59% sensitivity and around 72% specificity; around twelve predicted patients were CT-confirmed with GO in a median of 6.5 months. In cross-validation, the 13-signature model distinguished ophthalmopathy from stable hyperthyroidism with nearly 90% sensitivity and 81.08% specificity, while in the test set the corresponding values were about 80% and 75%. Sample size was not predetermined statistically, and investigators were not blinded to group allocation.

To note about this clonotype: Which antigen it targets is not known. Being one base from a much bigger clone, this may be a read error.

Patients with hyperthyroidism were aged 18 to 65 years, had been newly diagnosed, and had a disease duration of less than 2 months. Patients with other autoimmune diseases, uncontrolled infections, pregnancy or lactation were excluded. Clinical symptoms, serum thyroxine, TRAb, thyroid ultrasound and orbital computed tomography were used for diagnosis. Total RNA was extracted using Trizol reagent, and RNA quality was checked on an Agilent 2100 Bioanalyzer. For repertoire sequencing, the TCR beta CDR3 regions were amplified from RNA transcripts. HTBI primers and the Qiagen OneStep RT-PCR kit were used in a first-round RT-PCR, which was followed by a second-round multiplex PCR, size selection and purification. Libraries were sequenced paired-end with 100 bp reads on an Illumina HiSeq2000. In the original analysis: Reads were processed with SOAPnuke, discarding reads with adapters, uncalled bases, mean Phred below 15, or no exact constant-primer or identifier match. High-quality paired reads were merged with COPE v1.2.5. Each unique nucleotide sequence was defined as a clonotype, and clonotypes were aligned to IMGT TRB V, D and J references with MiTCR v1.1. The analysis was limited to V-J combinations with a frequency above 0.0001, which together covered approximately 99% of repertoires. A TCR clonal expansion and chaos score per V-J combination was defined as the ratio of F50 clonal expansion to chaos observed in the TCRdist matrix. Welch's t-statistics and random forest were used to narrow the features down to more than 10 V-J combinations, which were then fed into a naive Bayes classifier. The Morisita-Horn index was used to measure how similar the thyroid and blood repertoires were. TCRdb took the public reads, trimmed them with fastp at Q25, ran MiXCR for clone calling and kept in-frame beta chains. For every CDR3 protein sequence, its rows merge into one entry that carries the most common genes and DNA. TCRdb's processing, not the study's, gives the V and J calls here. The sample table lists a few hundred thousand distinct CDR3 sequences, less than 45% of them with a count of one. The biggest ten clones account for roughly 4.5% of the sample.

Sequenced input: peripheral blood or thyroid tissue (not recorded which). This chain is built from TRBV15 and TRBJ2-6; 10 bases in between match TRBD1. This clonotype was sampled from an adult man with Graves' hyperthyroidism. The CDR3 reads as follows: CAASRRTGGFGANVLTF. The DNA sequence is TGTGCCGCCAGCAGAAGGACAGGGGGGTTTGGGGCCAACGTCCTGACTTTC.